Shown below are 24 T cell receptor beta chains from a single sample sequenced in a study of CD8+CD57+ T cells in acquired aplastic anemia. The template used for profiling TCR beta VDJ and CDR3 was genomic DNA. TCRdb analysed the reads with MiXCR anew, one entry per CDR3 protein. This table holds some 170,000 distinct CDR3 sequences, around 40% found once. Sequencing was carried out using sorted CD4+, CD8+, or CD8+CD57+ T cells (not recorded which) from PBMCs. The receptors shown here come from a human donor in good health.

The chain has TRBV10-3 and TRBJ1-2; D perhaps matches TRBD1 (5 bases). CDR1 is ENHRY, CDR2 SYGVKD, per germline. This CDR3 is built from 12 residues. Trimming took off 6 bases at V and 6 bases at J, with 11 bases between the two ends. The CDR3 spells CAIRGTSDGYTF. The CDR3 DNA follows: TGTGCCATCAGGGGGACTAGCGATGGCTACACCTTC.

The chain uses TRBV4-2 and TRBJ1-1; D gene unclear. The CDR3 loop spans 15 amino acids. V was shortened by 1 base and J by 4 bases, with 13 bases between the two germline ends. Germline lookup yields CDR1 LGHNA and CDR2 YNFKEQ. The CDR3 nucleotides are TGTGCCAGCAGCCAAGTCTCGGGCGCGGGCACTGAAGCTTTCTTT. This codes for CASSQVSGAGTEAFF.

Remarks on this clonotype: This may be a read error: a much more frequent sequence differs by one nucleotide. The rearrangement uses TRBV12-3 or TRBV12-4 and TRBJ2-5; D is possibly TRBD1 (5 bases). Trimming cost V 1 base and J 5 bases, with 14 bases left between them. The CDR3 sequence is 15 residues long. CDR3 protein: CASSLGGNLWETQYF. The CDR3 bases are TGTGCCAGCAGTTTAGGGGGCAATCTATGGGAGACCCAGTACTTC.

This clonotype has more than one count but fewer than ten. The chain uses TRBV5-1 and TRBJ2-4; D remains unclear. The V end lost 2 bases, the J end lost 8 bases, and 11 bases lay between the germline ends. This CDR3 has 13 residues. Germline CDR1 SGHRS, CDR2 YFSETQ. For the CDR3, the DNA is TGCGCCAGCAGCTTCTCGGGCTCGGACATTCAGTACTTC. Protein: CASSFSGSDIQYF.

CDR3 in amino acids: CASLPPGGAEAFF. CDR3 bases: TGTGCCAGCCTACCCCCGGGGGGGGCTGAAGCTTTCTTT. The genes are TRBV6-6 and TRBJ1-1; maybe TRBD1 (5 bases). The CDR3 has 13 residues. V was shortened by 8 bases and J by 6 bases, with 16 bases between the two germline ends. Germline V CDR1 and CDR2: MNHNY, SVGAGI (reference sequence).

The CDR3 nucleotides are TGTGCCAGCAGCTTAATTGGTTCACCCCTCCACTTT. Translating it yields CASSLIGSPLHF. The chain has TRBV7-3 and TRBJ1-6; D is ambiguous. Trimming removed 1 base from V and 9 bases from J, with 4 bases in between. CDR1 and CDR2 (germline): SGHTA, FQGTGA. The CDR3 extends over 12 amino acids.

The genes are TRBV24-1 and TRBJ2-7; D remains unclear. The germline V gene has CDR1 KGHDR and CDR2 SFDVKD. V was pared by 9 bases and J by 3 bases, with 14 bases between. The CDR3 has 13 residues. The CDR3 region is CATSDGPLYEQYF. For the CDR3, the DNA is TGTGCCACCTCGGACGGACCTCTCTACGAGCAGTACTTC.

In its sample, this clonotype was seen once. The rearrangement links TRBV6-1 to TRBJ1-6; maybe TRBD1 (5 bases). V was shortened by 2 bases and J by 10 bases, with 18 bases between the two germline ends. This CDR3 contains 16 residues. The germline V gene encodes CDR1 MNHNS and CDR2 SASEGT. The CDR3 DNA is TGTGCCAGCAGTGAAAGGGGCCAGGCAAGTCGGTCACCCCTCCACTTT. Protein sequence: CASSERGQASRSPLHF.

The J gene is TRBJ1-2, the V gene TRBV10-3; 8 bases fit TRBD1. Germline CDR1 ENHRY, CDR2 SYGVKD. V lost 6 bases to trimming and J lost 6 bases; unmatched junction nucleotides: 18. The CDR3 is 17 residues long. CDR3 in DNA: TGTGCCATCAGAAGGGGGGAGACAGGGGCGTTTGGGGATGGCTACACCTTC. Translation gives CAIRRGETGAFGDGYTF.

The chain employs TRBV7-6 and TRBJ1-1; no firm D call. The germline V gene encodes CDR1 SGHVS and CDR2 FNYEAQ. Trimming shortened V by 3 bases and J by 1 base, and 6 bases separated the two germline ends. This CDR3 is 13 amino acids long. The CDR3 loop is CASSFRQNTEAFF. The CDR3, as DNA: TGTGCCAGCAGCTTTCGGCAGAACACTGAAGCTTTCTTT.

The chain recombines TRBV30 with TRBJ2-3, with 7 nucleotides matching TRBD2. Germline assignment: CDR1 GTSNPN and CDR2 SVGIG (reference sequence). V lost 0 bases to trimming and J lost 5 bases; unmatched junction nucleotides: 8. The CDR3 spans 15 residues. CDR3 amino acids: CAWSVRGGRLDTQYF. The DNA for the CDR3 is TGTGCCTGGAGTGTACGTGGCGGGAGACTAGATACGCAGTATTTT. Complete variable domain (other parts from reference TRBV30 and TRBJ2-3): SQTIHQWPATLVQPVGSPLSLECTVEGTSNPNLYWYRQAAGRGLQLLFYSVGIGQISSEVPQNLSASRPQDRQFILSSKKLLLSDSGFYLCAWSVRGGRLDTQYFGPGTRLTVL.

Only a few counts were recorded for this clonotype. The rearrangement links TRBV18 to TRBJ2-7; D is undetermined. From germline, CDR1 is KGHSH and CDR2 LQKENI. The CDR3 runs to 14 residues. V was pared by 3 bases and J by 0 bases, with 9 bases between. The CDR3 DNA reads TGTGCCAGCTCACCCACAAAGAGCTCCTACGAGCAGTACTTC. As protein: CASSPTKSSYEQYF.

The table lists this clonotype with many counts. The chain uses TRBV12-3 or TRBV12-4 and TRBJ2-1, with 13 bases aligning to TRBD2. CDR3 length equals 15 residues. The ends lost 7 bases at V and 6 bases at J; junction bases unmatched: 6. CDR3 residues: CASTRGLAGINEQFF. In DNA form, the CDR3 reads TGTGCCAGCACTAGGGGACTAGCGGGGATCAATGAGCAGTTCTTC.

This clonotype came up many times. This sequence joins TRBV20-1 and TRBJ2-5; 8 bases are a match to TRBD2. J was trimmed by 5 bases and V by 0 bases; bases with no gene match: 8. The CDR3 covers 15 residues. In germline, CDR1 is DFQATT, CDR2 SNEGSKA (reference sequence). The CDR3 DNA is TGCAGTGCTAGAGACCCCCGGGCTAGCGGGGAGACCCAGTACTTC. This sequence encodes CSARDPRASGETQYF.

This clonotype was detected once. The gene calls are TRBV7-9 and TRBJ2-1; 7 nucleotides line up with TRBD2. With 6 bases clipped from V and 13 bases from J, the junction kept 6 bases outside the gene matches. Germline-derived CDR1 and CDR2 are SEHNR and FQNEAQ (reference sequence). The CDR3 is 11 amino acids. For the CDR3, the DNA is TGTGCCAGCAGTCGACTAGCAAGCCAGTTCTTC. Translating gives CASSRLASQFF.

This rearrangement joins TRBV10-3 to TRBJ2-1; perhaps TRBD2 as D (6 bases). V lost 2 bases and J 8 bases, leaving 16 bases between the germline ends. Germline V gene sequence: CDR1 ENHRY, CDR2 SYGVKD. This CDR3 is built from 15 residues. CDR3 protein: CAISEGAGRDDEQFF. The CDR3 DNA sequence: TGTGCCATCAGTGAGGGGGCGGGAAGGGACGATGAGCAGTTCTTC.

The chain employs TRBV13 and TRBJ2-7; D tentatively reads TRBD1 or TRBD2 (5 bases each). This CDR3 contains 15 residues. V lost 5 bases and J lost 4, with 18 bases in between. The germline V gene has CDR1 PRHDT and CDR2 FYEKMQ (reference sequence). Here the CDR3 DNA reads TGTGCCAGCAGCCCCGGGACCCAGTTTATATACGAGCAGTACTTC. Translated, it gives CASSPGTQFIYEQYF.

The rearrangement uses TRBV29-1 and TRBJ2-3; D is tentatively TRBD1 or TRBD2 (6 bases each). Between the trimmed V and J ends, which lost 4 bases and 4 bases, there was a span of 18 bases. This CDR3 is built from 15 residues. The V gene's germline CDR1 is SQVTM and CDR2 ANQGSEA. In DNA, the CDR3 is TGCAGCGTTGGACGACAGGAGGGGTACCCAGATACGCAGTATTTT. The encoded protein is CSVGRQEGYPDTQYF.

This chain connects TRBV9 to TRBJ2-7; possibly TRBD1 or TRBD2 for D (5 bases each). CDR1 and CDR2 (germline): SGDLS, YYNGEE. The ends were cut back, 2 bases at V and 6 bases at J, with 12 bases in the middle. This CDR3 contains 13 residues. CDR3 nucleotide sequence: TGTGCCAGCAGCGTTAGAGAGGGACGCGAGCAGTACTTC. It encodes CASSVREGREQYF.

This chain links TRBV10-2 with TRBJ1-6, with unresolved D. Trimming pared 6 bases from V and 5 bases from J, leaving 11 bases between. The germline V gene has CDR1 WSHSY and CDR2 SAAADI. The CDR3 extends over 14 amino acids. CDR3 nucleotides: TGCGCCAGCAGATCCGGACGGAATAATTCACCCCTCCACTTT. Translating it yields CASRSGRNNSPLHF.

The gene calls are TRBV10-3 and TRBJ1-2, with D possibly being TRBD1 (6 bases). The CDR3 runs to 13 residues. V shed 6 bases and J shed 3 bases, with 11 bases lying between them. Germline assignment: CDR1 ENHRY and CDR2 SYGVKD. The CDR3: CAISPQGYYGYTF. CDR3 bases: TGTGCCATCAGCCCACAGGGATACTATGGCTACACCTTC.

This clonotype was detected many times. The V and J genes are TRBV20-1 and TRBJ1-1; D call uncertain. The germline CDR1 and CDR2 sequences are DFQATT and SNEGSKA (reference sequence). Trimming cost V 0 bases and J 1 base, with 6 bases left between them. The CDR3 spans 13 residues. The CDR3 coding sequence is TGCAGTGCTAGAGATGTCGGGAACACTGAAGCTTTCTTT. This translates into CSARDVGNTEAFF.

The rearrangement uses TRBV10-3 and TRBJ1-5; unclear D gene. The CDR3 covers 12 residues. V lost 3 bases, J lost 7 bases, and 7 bases lay in between. Germline lookup yields CDR1 ENHRY and CDR2 SYGVKD. The CDR3 bases are TGTGCCATCAGTGATGGTTCCCAGCCCCAGCATTTT. The encoded protein is CAISDGSQPQHF.

This clonotype appeared many times. The genes are TRBV10-3 and TRBJ2-7; the D gene could be TRBD1 or TRBD2 (5 bases each). In germline, CDR1 is ENHRY, CDR2 SYGVKD. Trimming shortened V by 5 bases and J by 2 bases, and 13 bases separated the two germline ends. The CDR3 length is 14 residues. The CDR3, as DNA: TGTGCCATCAGTTCCCGGGACGGGCCCTACGAGCAGTACTTC. Amino acids: CAISSRDGPYEQYF.